These T cell receptor beta chains were read from a single sample in a study of T-cell reconstitution after alpha-beta-depleted transplantation in children. TCRdb recomputed calls from the PCR reads with MiXCR, one row per CDR3 protein. The sample lists fewer than 200,000 distinct CDR3 sequences; about 6.3% were seen once. Sequenced material: PBMCs from the stem cell graft donor, taken from the stem cell graft. These receptors were collected from a human donor who donated a stem cell graft to a child with Wiskott-Aldrich syndrome. CDR3s include the opening cysteine and the closing phenylalanine or tryptophan.

J: TRBJ2-7; V: TRBV11-2; CDR3: CASSLEWGLSYEQYF
J: TRBJ1-1; V: TRBV29-1; CDR3: CSGTTFVTEAFF
J: TRBJ1-1; V: TRBV29-1; CDR3: CSVLGGGHMNTEAFF
J: TRBJ2-2; V: TRBV6-1; CDR3: CASSRLAGATGELFF
J: TRBJ1-6; V: TRBV9; CDR3: CASSVTAAANSNSPLHF
J: TRBJ2-5; V: TRBV18; CDR3: CASSPGLAGVETQYF
J: TRBJ2-3; V: TRBV3-1; CDR3: CASSLRPSSTDTQYF
J: TRBJ2-2; V: TRBV7-9; CDR3: CASSPGGFLGELFF
J: TRBJ1-1; V: TRBV24-1; CDR3: CATSDTTTDMNTEAFF
J: TRBJ2-7; V: TRBV24-1; CDR3: CATSDYPGDTRCYEQYF
J: TRBJ1-6; V: TRBV20-1; CDR3: CSATDPYNSPLHF
J: TRBJ2-7; V: TRBV5-1; CDR3: CASSPGQFYEQYF
J: TRBJ2-5; V: TRBV20-1; CDR3: CSTGEETQYF
J: TRBJ2-7; V: TRBV2; CDR3: CASFGGPYEQYF
J: TRBJ2-1; V: TRBV6-2/TRBV6-3; CDR3: CASSYWAQRGNEQFF
J: TRBJ2-7; V: TRBV6-2/TRBV6-3; CDR3: CASSYSRGQTYEQYF
J: TRBJ2-2; V: TRBV5-5; CDR3: CASRQQGQGNTGELFF
J: TRBJ2-7; V: TRBV7-9; CDR3: CASSFDRDRDEQYF
J: TRBJ1-6; V: TRBV6-5; CDR3: CASSTTRVRDNSPLHF
J: TRBJ2-1; V: TRBV20-1; CDR3: CSARWGGRHEQFF
J: TRBJ2-7; V: TRBV18; CDR3: CASSGTGERVSEQYF
J: TRBJ2-3; V: TRBV19; CDR3: CASSGGPSLSTDTQYF
J: TRBJ1-1; V: TRBV29-1; CDR3: CSVENRGMIEAFF
J: TRBJ1-2; V: TRBV6-6; CDR3: CASSDRPGYGYTF
J: TRBJ1-6; V: TRBV21-1; CDR3: CASSKTEGRGEHSPLHF
J: TRBJ1-4; V: TRBV20-1; CDR3: CSASYNEKLFF
J: TRBJ2-3; V: TRBV24-1; CDR3: CATSGAGERDTDTQYF
J: TRBJ1-1; V: TRBV5-6; CDR3: CASSRGTANTEAFF
J: TRBJ2-2; V: TRBV7-9; CDR3: CASSLGAETGELFF
J: TRBJ2-7; V: TRBV28; CDR3: CASSLTGGTYEQYF
J: TRBJ1-1; V: TRBV7-6; CDR3: CASGGAGPNTEAFF
J: TRBJ1-2; V: TRBV11-2; CDR3: CASTPQGTNYGYTF
J: TRBJ2-3; V: TRBV20-1; CDR3: CSARDLAGVTDTQYF
J: TRBJ1-1; V: TRBV4-3; CDR3: CASSQDSGAGGTEAFF
J: TRBJ2-1; V: TRBV5-1; CDR3: CASSLRTGVGNEQFF
J: TRBJ2-2; V: TRBV18; CDR3: CASSSQEITGELFF
J: TRBJ2-2; V: TRBV20-1; CDR3: CSARDSRGPGELFF
J: TRBJ2-3; V: TRBV7-2; CDR3: CASSLGQGQTDTQYF
J: TRBJ1-6; V: TRBV20-1; CDR3: CSAPGQSYNSPLHF